This TCR beta chain comes out of a study of T cells after yellow fever vaccination. The 5'RACE template-switching step produced TCR cDNA and added a universal primer site and UMIs. TCRdb recomputed calls from the 5' RACE reads with MiXCR, one row per CDR3 protein. The sample lists a few hundred thousand distinct CDR3 sequences, around 4.5% occurring once. There are a few counts of this clonotype. CDR1 MGHDK and CDR2 SYGVNS come from the germline V gene. The CDR3 contains 13 residues. V was pared by 1 base and J by 5 bases, with 8 bases between. This chain joins TRBV25-1 and TRBJ1-2, with D hard to call. The clonotype originates from a man aged 18 to 30 who received the YFV17D yellow fever vaccine. The sample in question was PBMCs, obtained 15 days after the yellow fever booster vaccination. DNA for the CDR3: TGTGCCAGCAGTGAATTTCGCGATTATGGCTACACCTTC. Its translation is CASSEFRDYGYTF.